The 19 T cell receptor beta chains presented below share a single source sample, sequenced in a study of blood T cell repertoires in COVID-19. Clones were read by immunoSEQ multiplex PCR, and TCRdb kept only the in-frame ones, dropping some. The sample has approximately 280,000 clones, more than 80% seen once; the top ten hold around 6.8%. Sequencing used peripheral blood. These receptors were collected from a woman in her twenties or thirties with COVID-19, enrolled during active disease.

This chain joins TRBV12-3 or TRBV12-4 and TRBJ2-1; D may be TRBD2 (6 bases). The CDR3 extends over 12 amino acids. V was shortened by 6 bases and J by 8 bases, with 11 bases between the two germline ends. CDR3 DNA: TGTGCCAGCAGCCCGGGGGTAGATGAGCAGTTCTTC. Protein: CASSPGVDEQFF.

The V gene is TRBV14, the J gene TRBJ2-2; 14 bases are a match to TRBD2. The germline V gene encodes CDR1 SGHDN and CDR2 FVKESK. J lost 4 bases, V lost 4 bases, and 5 bases had no gene match. There are 17 residues in the CDR3. The CDR3 here is CASSRGLAGVGTGELFF. The CDR3 DNA is TGTGCCAGCAGCCGGGGACTAGCGGGAGTCGGCACCGGGGAGCTGTTTTTT.

The chain combines TRBV13 with TRBJ2-1; 12 nucleotides line up with TRBD2. The ends lost 5 bases at V and 8 bases at J; junction bases unmatched: 7. The length of the CDR3 is 15 residues. Germline CDR1 and CDR2: PRHDT and FYEKMQ (reference sequence). CDR3 sequence (DNA): TGTGCCAGCAGCCCACTAGCGGGAGGTTGGCATGAGCAGTTCTTC. Translated, it gives CASSPLAGGWHEQFF.

The chain combines TRBV21-1 with TRBJ2-5; the D call in the table, TRBD1, was not verified against the DNA. TRBV21-1 is a pseudogene segment. The CDR3 spans 14 residues. The DNA for the CDR3 is TGTGCCAGCGCACGTAGGGACAGGGCGAAGACCCAGTACTTC. The encoded protein is CASARRDRAKTQYF.

The chain combines TRBV7-3 with TRBJ2-7, with a weak D call TRBD1 (5 bases). Trimming took off 0 bases at V and 3 bases at J, with 9 bases between the two ends. CDR1 is SGHTA, CDR2 FQGTGA, per germline. This CDR3 region has 14 residues. The CDR3 sequence: CASSLTGQNYEQYF. CDR3 in DNA: TGTGCCAGCAGCTTAACGGGGCAGAACTACGAGCAGTACTTC.

The V call is TRBV25-1, the J call TRBJ2-7; unclear D gene. CDR3 length: 14 residues. Trimming stripped 3 bases from V and 2 bases from J, with 11 bases between. Looked up from germline, CDR1 is MGHDK and CDR2 is SYGVNS. CDR3 coding DNA: TGTGCCAGCAGTGACCCCGAGGAGACCTACGAGCAGTACTTC. This sequence encodes CASSDPEETYEQYF.

V gene TRBV7-9 combines with J gene TRBJ2-2, with 9 bases identical to TRBD2. This CDR3 comprises 16 residues. V lost 10 bases to trimming and J lost 1 base; unmatched junction nucleotides: 10. Germline assignment: CDR1 SEHNR and CDR2 FQNEAQ (reference sequence). The CDR3: CATESGRPRNTGELFF. Here the CDR3 DNA reads TGTGCCACCGAGAGCGGGAGGCCGAGGAACACCGGGGAGCTGTTTTTT.

This rearrangement joins TRBV9 to TRBJ2-3, with D maybe TRBD1 (6 bases). The germline V gene encodes CDR1 SGDLS and CDR2 YYNGEE. Deletions cut 0 bases from V and 9 bases from J, with 23 bases between. This CDR3 has 17 amino acids. The CDR3 DNA is TGTGCCAGCAGCGTAGCAACAGGACAGTCCGGAATGGTCACGCAGTATTTT. Translated, it gives CASSVATGQSGMVTQYF.

The V and J genes are TRBV5-1 and TRBJ2-3; TRBD2 matches 9 bases. This CDR3 has 16 amino acids. Germline CDR1 is SGHRS and CDR2 is YFSETQ. V was clipped by 4 bases and J by 2 bases; unmatched bases: 8. DNA of the CDR3: TGCGCCAGCAGCCTCCGTAGCGGGAGAATCACAGATACGCAGTATTTT. Its translation is CASSLRSGRITDTQYF.

The chain uses TRBV6-5 and TRBJ1-2; 7 bases fit TRBD1. With V trimmed by 6 bases and J by 8 bases, 9 bases remained unmatched. The CDR3 length is 13 residues. Germline V gene sequence: CDR1 MNHEY, CDR2 SVGAGI. The CDR3 DNA reads as TGTGCCAGCAGATTCGACAGGGCGGGCGGCTACACCTTC. It yields the protein CASRFDRAGGYTF.

This clone occurred a few times. The genes are TRBV19 and TRBJ2-5, with no clear D. The CDR3 consists of 17 residues. V was cut by 0 bases and J by 4 bases, with 18 bases left in between. Looked up from germline, CDR1 is LNHDA and CDR2 is SQIVND (reference sequence). This CDR3 reads CASSIEGSGRPRETQYF. The DNA for the CDR3 is TGTGCCAGTAGTATAGAAGGTTCCGGCAGGCCCCGAGAGACCCAGTACTTC.

V usage is TRBV10-1 and J usage is TRBJ2-4; D ambiguous. The V end was cut by 2 bases, the J end by 6 bases, with 14 bases between. The V gene's germline CDR1 is WNHNN and CDR2 SYGVQD (reference sequence). The CDR3 consists of 15 residues. The CDR3 DNA reads as TGCGCCAGCAGTGAGGATGGGCAGGCGCCAAACATTCAGTACTTC. It specifies CASSEDGQAPNIQYF.

The chain has TRBV9 and TRBJ1-6; D is uncertain. V was pared by 0 bases and J by 7 bases, with 8 bases between. Germline V gives CDR1 SGDLS, CDR2 YYNGEE. CDR3 length: 14 residues. CDR3 amino acids: CASSVDSLNSPLHF. DNA of the CDR3: TGTGCCAGCAGCGTAGACAGTTTGAATTCACCCCTCCACTTT.

The CDR3 bases are TGCGCCAGCAGCCAGGACAGGGGTGAGGAAAAACTGTTTTTT. This encodes CASSQDRGEEKLFF. This chain links TRBV4-3 with TRBJ1-4; 9 positions agree with TRBD1. Germline V gene data show CDR1 as LGHNA and CDR2 as YSLEER. V was clipped by 3 bases and J by 8 bases; unmatched bases: 4. This CDR3 has 14 residues.

Points on this clone: The identical CDR3 is also encoded by other nucleotide sequences in the sample. V is TRBV12-3 or TRBV12-4 and J is TRBJ1-2; D gene unclear. Trimming took 5 bases from V and 8 from J, leaving 15 bases between them. CDR3 length equals 13 residues. This CDR3 is CASSPSAATGYTF. Written as DNA, the CDR3 is TGTGCCAGCAGTCCCTCGGCGGCTACGGGCTACACCTTC.

This sequence joins TRBV6-2 or TRBV6-3 and TRBJ1-5; possibly TRBD1 for D (6 bases). V was shortened by 2 bases and J by 3 bases, with 11 bases between the two germline ends. This CDR3 spans 15 amino acids. Germline assignment: CDR1 MNHEY and CDR2 SVGEGT. The CDR3: CASSYRQAHNQPQHF. CDR3 in DNA: TGTGCCAGCAGTTACCGACAGGCCCACAATCAGCCCCAGCATTTT.

The rearrangement links TRBV6-5 to TRBJ1-1; 10 bases line up with TRBD1. The CDR3 extends over 15 amino acids. Germline CDR1 is MNHEY and CDR2 is SVGAGI. Losses at the gene ends were 5 bases for V and 4 bases for J; bases not matched to a gene: 7. The CDR3 sequence is CASSLGQGFGTEAFF. The CDR3 DNA sequence: TGTGCCAGCAGTCTGGGACAGGGGTTCGGCACTGAAGCTTTCTTT.

In regard to this clone: Other nucleotide sequences in the sample specify the same CDR3. The J gene is TRBJ2-2, the V gene TRBV2; unclear D gene. V was shortened by 3 bases and J by 6 bases, with 8 bases between the two germline ends. Germline loops: CDR1 SNHLY, CDR2 FYNNEI. The CDR3 loop spans 13 amino acids. The CDR3 coding sequence is TGTGCCAGCAGTGAGAGGCAAGCCGGGGAGCTGTTTTTT. Translation gives CASSERQAGELFF.

The rearrangement links TRBV7-3 to TRBJ1-1; D is unresolved. The germline gives CDR1 SGHTA, CDR2 FQGTGA. The CDR3 loop spans 13 amino acids. The V end lost 1 base, the J end lost 2 bases, and 5 bases lay between the germline ends. The CDR3 bases are TGTGCCAGCAGCTTAAACACCAACACTGAAGCTTTCTTT. As protein: CASSLNTNTEAFF.